Presented here are 17 T cell receptor beta chains from one specimen sequenced in a study of T cells in Graves' hyperthyroidism and ophthalmopathy. RNA transcripts yielded amplified TCR beta CDR3 regions. When the TCR CDR3 underwent first-round RT-PCR, the HTBI primer set was used. TCRdb re-called the multiplex PCR reads with MiXCR, one entry per CDR3 protein. The data contain approximately 420,000 distinct CDR3 sequences, roughly 15% of them seen just once; the ten biggest clones take up about 5%. Sequencing was carried out using blood. All receptors derive from a woman in her late teens or twenties with Graves' hyperthyroidism.

This clonotype was seen only a few times. V is TRBV30 and J is TRBJ1-3; D gene ambiguous. CDR3 length equals 14 residues. The germline V gene has CDR1 GTSNPN and CDR2 SVGIG (reference sequence). Trimming took 3 bases from V and 0 from J, leaving 9 bases between them. Written as DNA, the CDR3 is TGTGCCTGGAGGCGTGGAGGCTCTGGAAACACCATATATTTT. Its protein is CAWRRGGSGNTIYF.

This clonotype was observed many times. CDR3: CSARDRLRGPTDTQYF. Here the CDR3 DNA reads TGCAGTGCTAGAGATAGACTTCGCGGACCCACAGATACGCAGTATTTT. V usage is TRBV20-1 and J usage is TRBJ2-3, with D hard to call. The CDR3 sequence is 16 residues long. V lost 0 bases to trimming and J lost 2 bases, with 15 bases between them. Germline CDR1 and CDR2: DFQATT and SNEGSKA (reference sequence).

This clonotype was observed at least ten times. Here the CDR3 DNA reads TGTGCCAGCAGTTTAGGGGTTCTTCGCGAGACCCAGTACTTC. Protein sequence: CASSLGVLRETQYF. V usage is TRBV12-3 or TRBV12-4 and J usage is TRBJ2-5; D is ambiguous. The V and J ends lost 1 base and 5 bases respectively, with 11 bases between them. This CDR3 contains 14 residues.

This clonotype was detected many times. The chain has TRBV5-1 and TRBJ2-7; tentatively, D is TRBD1 (5 bases). The V end was cut by 4 bases, the J end by 5 bases, with 13 bases between. CDR1 and CDR2 (germline): SGHRS, YFSETQ. The CDR3 is made up of 13 amino acids. The CDR3 loop reads CASSQSQGHEQYF. CDR3 nucleotides: TGCGCCAGCAGCCAGTCCCAGGGCCACGAGCAGTACTTC.

The J gene is TRBJ2-7, the V gene TRBV19; TRBD2 matches 10 bases. V lost 0 bases to trimming and J lost 5 bases; unmatched junction nucleotides: 7. Germline V lookup: CDR1 LNHDA, CDR2 SQIVND (reference sequence). The CDR3 runs 16 residues. CDR3: CASSIDRLAGENEQYF. For the CDR3, the DNA is TGTGCCAGTAGTATAGATAGGCTAGCGGGAGAAAACGAGCAGTACTTC. The full variable domain, in which reference TRBV19 and TRBJ2-7 provide the parts outside the CDR3, is DGGITQSPKYLFRKEGQNVTLSCEQNLNHDAMYWYRQDPGQGLRLIYYSQIVNDFQKGDIAEGYSVSREKKESFPLTVTSAQKNPTAFYLCASSIDRLAGENEQYFGPGTRLTVT.

At least ten counts were recorded for this clonotype. The V and J genes are TRBV6-4 and TRBJ1-1, with D hard to call. With 4 bases removed from V and 1 base from J, the gap between germline ends came to 10 bases. This CDR3 comprises 14 residues. Germline CDR1 reads MRHNA; CDR2 reads SNTAGT. This chain's CDR3 is CASSAGPGNTEAFF. The DNA for the CDR3 is TGTGCCAGCAGTGCCGGACCTGGGAACACTGAAGCTTTCTTT.

This clonotype was counted at least ten times. The chain is built from TRBV5-8 and TRBJ1-5, with a possible D match to TRBD1 (6 bases). Trimming pared 4 bases from V and 6 bases from J, leaving 17 bases between. The CDR3 totals 15 residues. Germline-derived CDR1 and CDR2 are SGHTS and YDEGEE. The CDR3 reads CASSPLQGKAQPQHF. CDR3 coding DNA: TGTGCCAGCAGCCCGTTGCAGGGGAAAGCTCAGCCCCAGCATTTT. Full variable domain (outside the CDR3, taken from reference TRBV5-8 and TRBJ1-5): EAGVTQSPTHLIKTRGQQATLRCSPISGHTSVYWYQQALGLGLQFLLWYDEGEERNRGNFPPRFSGRQFPNYSSELNVNALELEDSALYLCASSPLQGKAQPQHFGDGTRLSIL.

This clonotype was counted many times. The chain combines TRBV2 with TRBJ2-5; D perhaps matches TRBD2 (5 bases). Germline CDR1 and CDR2: SNHLY and FYNNEI. V lost 7 bases to trimming and J lost 3 bases, with 15 bases between them. This CDR3 has 14 amino acids. In nucleotides, the CDR3 is TGTGCCAGCATGGAAACTTGGACTGAAGAGACCCAGTACTTC. It yields the protein CASMETWTEETQYF.

This clonotype was counted at least ten times. This rearrangement joins TRBV5-1 to TRBJ2-2; 8 bases align to TRBD1. The V and J ends lost 0 bases and 6 bases, in that order; junction bases with no gene match: 1. The CDR3 sequence is 14 residues long. Germline V gene sequence: CDR1 SGHRS, CDR2 YFSETQ. In DNA, the CDR3 is TGCGCCAGCAGCTTGGTACAGGGGGCCGGGGAGCTGTTTTTT. Its translation: CASSLVQGAGELFF.

As DNA, the CDR3 is TGTGCCAGCAGCGGGAGGGAGGGTACGCAGTATTTT. Its protein is CASSGREGTQYF. The genes are TRBV9 and TRBJ2-3; 7 bases fit TRBD2. After removal of 3 bases from V and 8 bases from J, the junction contained 3 bases not matched to a gene. The CDR3 totals 12 residues. Germline V gives CDR1 SGDLS, CDR2 YYNGEE.

The table lists this clonotype with a few counts. V and J are TRBV5-1 and TRBJ2-7; D tentatively fits TRBD1 or TRBD2 (5 bases each). This CDR3 is built from 13 residues. Germline CDR1 SGHRS, CDR2 YFSETQ. V dropped 5 bases and J dropped 0 bases, with 9 bases sitting between them. The CDR3 bases are TGCGCCAGCAGTTGGGACCTCTCCTACGAGCAGTACTTC. Protein: CASSWDLSYEQYF. Full variable domain (missing parts from reference TRBV5-1 and TRBJ2-7): KAGVTQTPRYLIKTRGQQVTLSCSPISGHRSVSWYQQTPGQGLQFLFEYFSETQRNKGNFPGRFSGRQFSNSRSEMNVSTLELGDSALYLCASSWDLSYEQYFGPGTRLTVT.

The chain combines TRBV20-1 with TRBJ2-3, with 10 bases lining up with TRBD1. Germline CDR1 DFQATT, CDR2 SNEGSKA (reference sequence). After removal of 6 bases from V and 3 bases from J, the junction contained 6 bases not matched to a gene. There are 14 residues in the CDR3. The chain's CDR3 is CSAARDRGTDTQYF. The DNA for the CDR3 is TGCAGTGCCGCTAGGGACAGGGGTACAGATACGCAGTATTTT.

This chain links TRBV4-1 with TRBJ2-1, with unresolved D. The CDR3 extends over 17 amino acids. The V gene lost 0 bases and the J gene lost 3 bases, with 15 bases spanning the gap. CDR1 is MGHRA and CDR2 is YSYEKL in the germline V gene. CDR3 amino acids: CASSQDYRGSNYNEQFF. CDR3 DNA: TGCGCCAGCAGCCAAGATTATCGTGGTAGTAACTACAATGAGCAGTTCTTC.

The chain couples TRBV30 to TRBJ2-2, with 11 nucleotides matching TRBD2. Germline values: CDR1 GTSNPN, CDR2 SVGIG (reference sequence). The CDR3 length is 17 residues. The ends lost 2 bases at V and 2 bases at J; junction bases unmatched: 7. This chain's CDR3 is CAWSPWTSGPNTGELFF. Written as DNA, the CDR3 is TGTGCCTGGAGTCCCTGGACTAGCGGGCCCAACACCGGGGAGCTGTTTTTT. Filled out from reference TRBV30 and TRBJ2-2, the complete variable domain reads SQTIHQWPATLVQPVGSPLSLECTVEGTSNPNLYWYRQAAGRGLQLLFYSVGIGQISSEVPQNLSASRPQDRQFILSSKKLLLSDSGFYLCAWSPWTSGPNTGELFFGEGSRLTVL.

This clonotype was seen ten or more times. The chain uses TRBV29-1 and TRBJ2-7; no definite D call. Looked up from germline, CDR1 is SQVTM and CDR2 is ANQGSEA. The CDR3 runs to 13 residues. V was shortened by 1 base and J by 2 bases, with 9 bases between the two germline ends. This chain's CDR3 is CSVEAPATYEQYF. The CDR3 nucleotides are TGCAGCGTTGAAGCACCGGCCACCTACGAGCAGTACTTC.

This clonotype came up many times. The chain has TRBV6-1 and TRBJ1-2; no reliable D call. Germline V CDR1 and CDR2: MNHNS, SASEGT. CDR3 length: 14 amino acids. Trimming removed 4 bases from V and 7 bases from J, with 16 bases in between. The CDR3 DNA reads TGTGCCAGCAGTGCCTCCATAAAAGGGTTTGGCTACACCTTC. Its protein is CASSASIKGFGYTF.

This clonotype was recorded many times. This chain connects TRBV18 to TRBJ2-1; D gene ambiguous. The CDR3 contains 16 residues. Germline loops: CDR1 KGHSH, CDR2 LQKENI. Trimming shortened V by 0 bases and J by 0 bases, and 9 bases separated the two germline ends. The CDR3 sequence: CASSPPASDSYNEQFF. CDR3 bases: TGTGCCAGCTCACCACCGGCCTCAGACTCCTACAATGAGCAGTTCTTC.